A selection of T cell receptor beta chains follows, all from one sample in a study of OX40 agonist ivuxolimab in advanced cancers. TCRdb's table, derived via immunoSEQ multiplex PCR, lists solely in-frame clones and lacks some. This table has about 120,000 clones, approximately 92% appearing once. Sequenced material: CD4+ or CD8+ T cells sorted from blood, taken in a trial of the OX40 agonist ivuxolimab. All receptors come from an adult with an advanced solid tumor such as melanoma, head and neck, liver or kidney cancer. Both conserved end residues are part of each CDR3. D genes are given only for firm matches. Some rows mark clone size as missing; the rest say once, few, many or name a class of expanded clone.

cdr3_aa cdr3_nt d_call clone_size j_call v_call
CASSSRQGMIETQYF TGTGCCAGCAGCTCCAGACAGGGGATGATCGAGACCCAGTACTTC TRBD1 . TRBJ2-5 TRBV7-8
CASSIRDSRVTDTQYF TGCGCCAGCAGCATCCGGGACTCGAGGGTCACAGATACGCAGTATTTT . . TRBJ2-3 TRBV5-1
CASSLGDRGAIWEQFF TGTGCCAGCAGCTTAGGTGACAGGGGTGCCATATGGGAGCAGTTCTTC TRBD1 once TRBJ2-1 TRBV11-2
CASSSYRDTSYEQYF TGTGCCAGCAGCAGCTACCGGGACACCTCCTACGAGCAGTACTTC . . TRBJ2-7 TRBV7-9
CASSLRTGGAEGYTF TGTGCCAGCAGCCTCCGGACAGGGGGCGCCGAAGGCTACACCTTC TRBD1 . TRBJ1-2 TRBV14
CASSRSRQADEKLFF TGTGCCAGCAGCCGTTCTAGACAGGCTGATGAAAAACTGTTTTTT . . TRBJ1-4 TRBV7-9
CASSSTGTGIYEQYF TGTGCCAGCAGTTCGACCGGGACAGGGATTTACGAGCAGTACTTC TRBD1 . TRBJ2-7 TRBV6-5
CASSESLSGNTIYF TGTGCCAGCAGTGAATCCCTCTCTGGAAACACCATATATTTT . once TRBJ1-3 TRBV25-1
CASSPWGYHTGELFF TGTGCCAGCAGCCCCTGGGGATATCACACCGGGGAGCTGTTTTTT . . TRBJ2-2 TRBV9
CASSQAGTDYGYTF TGTGCCAGCAGCCAAGCTGGGACGGACTATGGCTACACCTTC . . TRBJ1-2 TRBV14
CAGSGLSEEKLFF TGTGCCGGCTCCGGGTTATCCGAGGAAAAACTGTTTTTT . . TRBJ1-4 TRBV2
CASRPGQGGAEAFF TGTGCCAGCAGACCGGGACAGGGAGGGGCTGAAGCTTTCTTT TRBD1 . TRBJ1-1 TRBV28
CALRGLAGETQYF TGTGCCTTACGCGGACTAGCCGGGGAGACCCAGTACTTC TRBD2 . TRBJ2-5 TRBV7-9
CASRSGGAETEAFF TGTGCCAGCAGGTCAGGGGGCGCGGAAACTGAAGCTTTCTTT TRBD1 . TRBJ1-1 TRBV28
CASSLGGGKGYGYTF TGTGCCAGCAGCTTAGGAGGGGGTAAGGGCTATGGCTACACCTTC . . TRBJ1-2 TRBV28
CASSYLGLANTGELFF TGTGCCAGCAGCTATTTGGGACTCGCGAACACCGGGGAGCTGTTTTTT . . TRBJ2-2 TRBV7-9
CASSQDRPSRTDTQYF TGTGCCAGCAGCCAAGACAGGCCCTCTCGCACAGATACGCAGTATTTT . . TRBJ2-3 TRBV7-2
CASSLGAGGEQYF TGTGCCAGCTCGTTGGGGGCCGGCGGGGAGCAGTACTTC . . TRBJ2-7 TRBV18
CAWGLPHLNEQFF TGTGCCTGGGGACTCCCCCATTTGAATGAGCAGTTCTTC . . TRBJ2-1 TRBV30
CAISDPQRDEQFF TGTGCCATCAGTGACCCCCAACGGGATGAGCAGTTCTTC . once TRBJ2-1 TRBV10-3
CASKPVVGNQPQHF TGTGCCAGTAAGCCGGTTGTCGGGAATCAGCCCCAGCATTTT . few TRBJ1-5 TRBV19
CASSPTGTPSYNEQFF TGTGCCAGCAGCCCTACCGGGACTCCCTCCTACAATGAGCAGTTCTTC . . TRBJ2-1 TRBV7-3